This T cell receptor beta chain emerged from a study of blood T cell repertoires in COVID-19. Study-level information: Specimens from acute and convalescent COVID-19 originated in the United States, Italy and Spain.

Study members were between roughly 18 and 89 years old and lived in approximately 25 US regions. Recovery among Cohort 3 donors was established by two negative PCRs, clearance, or symptom resolution. In the authors' methods: Reference gene primers were amplified, and this amplification served to estimate nucleated cell counts. Sequencing was performed with immunoSEQ multiplex PCR; in TCRdb, only in-frame clones are kept and a portion is missing. V and J calls and clone size are those listed in that table; D and trimming were worked out from the DNA. The sample consists of roughly 340,000 clones, 85% to 90% of them appearing once. Germline CDR1 and CDR2: GTSNPN and SVGIG (reference sequence). The CDR3 spans 13 residues. The ends were cut back, 1 base at V and 10 bases at J, with 14 bases in the middle.

The sequencing sample was made of PBMCs or T cells enriched from blood (not recorded which). The clonotype originates from a man younger than 35 who had recovered from COVID-19. The chain has TRBV30 and TRBJ2-1, with D possibly TRBD2 on 5 matching bases. CDR3 bases: TGTGCCTGGAGTGGAACTAGTTCTAGAGAGCAGTTCTTC. It codes for CAWSGTSSREQFF.